The text below deals with one T cell receptor beta chain. Sequencing was performed with immunoSEQ multiplex PCR; in TCRdb, only in-frame clones are kept and a portion is missing. The sample holds about 540,000 clones, around three quarters seen once. There are 21 residues in the CDR3. Germline trimming cut 4 bases from V and 6 bases from J; bases unmatched to any gene: 28. These data originate in a study of shared T cell receptors in the human thymus. In addition, the sample was reused for a study of human thymus T cells. That work adds: Resections from corrective heart surgery supplied the thymus tissue.

The chain employs TRBV23-1 and TRBJ2-3; 7 bases are shared with TRBD1. TRBV23-1 is an ORF for which the function is uncertain. This clonotype was sampled from a boy under two years old with a congenital heart defect. Sequencing input: thymocytes. CDR3 nucleotide sequence: TGCGCCAGCAGTCCTCCGAGTTTAGGGGGCGATTGGGGCTTCTCAAGGGATACGCAGTATTTT. It is translated as CASSPPSLGGDWGFSRDTQYF.